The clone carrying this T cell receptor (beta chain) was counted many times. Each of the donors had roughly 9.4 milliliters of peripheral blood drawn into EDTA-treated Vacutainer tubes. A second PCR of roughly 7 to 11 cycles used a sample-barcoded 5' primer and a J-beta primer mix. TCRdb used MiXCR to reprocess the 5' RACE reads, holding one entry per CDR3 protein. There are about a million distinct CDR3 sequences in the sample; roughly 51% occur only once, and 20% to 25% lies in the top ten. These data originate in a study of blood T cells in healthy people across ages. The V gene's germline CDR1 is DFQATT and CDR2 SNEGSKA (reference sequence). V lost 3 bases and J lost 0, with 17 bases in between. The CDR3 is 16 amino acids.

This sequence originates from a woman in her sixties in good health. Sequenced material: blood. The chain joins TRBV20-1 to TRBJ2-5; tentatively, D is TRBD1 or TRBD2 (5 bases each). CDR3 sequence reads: CSASDPGPRYQETQYF. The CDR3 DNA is TGCAGTGCTAGTGATCCGGGACCGAGGTACCAAGAGACCCAGTACTTC.